This T cell receptor (beta chain) was sequenced during a study of blood T cell repertoires in COVID-19. Measured with immunoSEQ multiplex PCR; TCRdb has only the in-frame clones, and not every one. The sample records some 380,000 clones, roughly four fifths being singletons. Trimming cost V 1 base and J 14 bases, with 9 bases left between them. This CDR3 is 11 amino acids long. Germline-derived CDR1 and CDR2 are SGHDN and FVKESK. V gene TRBV14 combines with J gene TRBJ2-1; perhaps TRBD2 as D (5 bases). Sequencing was done on a sample of peripheral blood. The receptor comes from a human donor with acute or convalescent COVID-19. The donor label of this sample is uncertain. CDR3 amino acids: CASSQGGKEFF. Written as DNA, the CDR3 is TGTGCCAGCAGCCAAGGAGGGAAGGAGTTCTTC.